These 17 T cell receptor beta chains were all obtained from the same sample, sequenced in a study of shared clonotypes between healthy human individuals. Clones were sequenced by immunoSEQ multiplex PCR, and TCRdb holds only the in-frame ones, with some missing. This sample has roughly 1,000,000 clones; around 78% occur once, and the top ten carry under 0.65%. Sequencing was done on a sample of memory CD4+ T cells from PBMCs. Subset in this sample: CD45RA-negative fraction. These receptor sequences come from a man younger than 35 in good health. Some clones in this sample may be carry-over from other donors' samples.

This chain links TRBV6-1 with TRBJ1-5, with a tentative D call TRBD1 (5 bases). Trimming removed 5 bases at V and 2 bases at J, with 13 bases between. The length of the CDR3 is 15 residues. Germline V gene data show CDR1 as MNHNS and CDR2 as SASEGT. This CDR3 is CASSTPGRGNQPQHF. CDR3 in DNA: TGTGCCAGCAGTACCCCGGGCAGGGGCAATCAGCCCCAGCATTTT.

The V and J genes are TRBV5-1 and TRBJ2-5; 15 nucleotides agree with TRBD2. The CDR3 totals 18 residues. V trimming: 2 bases; J trimming: 4 bases; junction bases outside the gene matches: 9. Germline V gene data show CDR1 as SGHRS and CDR2 as YFSETQ. The CDR3 loop reads CASSLGRTSGRASETQYF. The DNA of the CDR3 is TGCGCCAGCAGCTTAGGTCGGACTAGCGGGAGGGCCTCAGAGACCCAGTACTTC.

J is TRBJ2-1 and V is TRBV11-2; either TRBD1 or TRBD2 may supply D (5 bases each). This CDR3 spans 17 amino acids. V was cut by 5 bases and J by 0 bases, with 17 bases left in between. In germline, CDR1 is SGHAT, CDR2 FQNNGV. The CDR3 nucleotides are TGTGCCAGCAGCCTATTAGCTGAGGGGAGCTCCTACAATGAGCAGTTCTTC. Its protein product is CASSLLAEGSSYNEQFF.

The chain uses TRBV6-6 and TRBJ1-5; D gene uncertain. The length of the CDR3 is 14 residues. Germline lookup yields CDR1 MNHNY and CDR2 SVGAGI (reference sequence). The V and J ends lost 4 bases and 2 bases respectively, with 9 bases between them. The chain's CDR3 is CASSLDIGNQPQHF. The CDR3 bases are TGTGCCAGCAGTTTAGACATAGGCAATCAGCCCCAGCATTTT.

The chain employs TRBV5-1 and TRBJ2-3; D may match TRBD1 or TRBD2 (5 bases each). The length of the CDR3 is 15 residues. Germline lookup yields CDR1 SGHRS and CDR2 YFSETQ. The germline V and J ends were trimmed by 5 bases and 1 base, with 14 bases remaining between them. In nucleotides, the CDR3 is TGCGCCAGCAGTCTCACGGGGACGGGCACAGATACGCAGTATTTT. It translates to CASSLTGTGTDTQYF. The whole variable domain, filled in from reference TRBV5-1 and TRBJ2-3, reads KAGVTQTPRYLIKTRGQQVTLSCSPISGHRSVSWYQQTPGQGLQFLFEYFSETQRNKGNFPGRFSGRQFSNSRSEMNVSTLELGDSALYLCASSLTGTGTDTQYFGPGTRLTVL.

This clone was detected only once. This rearrangement joins TRBV27 to TRBJ2-3, with a weak D call TRBD2 (5 bases). The CDR3 spans 14 residues. V dropped 5 bases and J dropped 2 bases, with 11 bases sitting between them. The germline gives CDR1 MNHEY, CDR2 SMNVEV (reference sequence). CDR3 loop: CASSRERFTDTQYF. The CDR3 DNA reads as TGTGCCAGCAGTCGCGAGCGGTTCACAGATACGCAGTATTTT.

V and J are TRBV7-2 and TRBJ2-7; TRBD2 agrees at 14 bases. The V gene's germline CDR1 is SGHTA and CDR2 FQGNSA. The length of the CDR3 is 19 residues. Germline trimming cut 5 bases from V and 0 bases from J; bases unmatched to any gene: 12. CDR3 region: CASSPPSRLAGGSSYEQYF. The CDR3 DNA sequence: TGTGCCAGCAGCCCCCCCTCGCGACTAGCGGGAGGGAGCTCCTACGAGCAGTACTTC.

The V gene is TRBV28, the J gene TRBJ2-7; D tentatively reads TRBD1 or TRBD2 (7 bases each). Trimming took 5 bases from V and 4 from J, leaving 15 bases between them. CDR3 length: 14 amino acids. The germline V gene encodes CDR1 MDHEN and CDR2 SYDVKM. Here the CDR3 DNA reads TGTGCCAGCAGTCCCCAGGGGGGGCAATACGAGCAGTACTTC. Translated: CASSPQGGQYEQYF.

This chain connects TRBV6-5 to TRBJ2-7; no clear D. Germline CDR1 reads MNHEY; CDR2 reads SVGAGI. With 0 bases removed from V and 10 bases from J, the gap between germline ends came to 13 bases. The CDR3 spans 13 residues. CDR3 residues: CASSYSKRRSQYF. The CDR3 nucleotides are TGTGCCAGCAGTTACTCGAAAAGGCGGAGCCAGTACTTC.

The chain's CDR3 is CASSLGLAGVDTQYF. The CDR3 DNA reads as TGTGCCAGCAGCCTGGGACTAGCGGGAGTAGATACGCAGTATTTT. The V and J genes are TRBV5-6 and TRBJ2-3, with 14 bases matching TRBD2. Germline CDR1 is SGHDT and CDR2 is YYEEEE. The J segment lost 5 bases and the V segment lost 4 bases, leaving 3 bases of the junction unmatched. The CDR3 length is 15 residues.

This sequence joins TRBV2 and TRBJ2-1; D unresolved. The ends were cut back, 7 bases at V and 1 base at J, with 8 bases in the middle. Per germline, CDR1 SNHLY and CDR2 FYNNEI. The CDR3 length is 13 residues. The CDR3 nucleotides are TGTGCCAGCACAGGCGAGTCCTACAATGAGCAGTTCTTC. It specifies CASTGESYNEQFF.

This chain connects TRBV15 to TRBJ2-5, with D possibly being TRBD2 (6 bases). Germline V CDR1 and CDR2: LNHNV, YYDKDF (reference sequence). Trimming stripped 3 bases from V and 5 bases from J, with 19 bases between. The CDR3 runs to 16 residues. The CDR3 spells CATSSYLGGLDETQYF. The CDR3 bases are TGTGCCACCAGCAGCTACCTCGGAGGGCTTGATGAGACCCAGTACTTC.

The J gene is TRBJ1-2, the V gene TRBV28; 7 nucleotides align to TRBD1. The CDR3 has 15 residues. V lost 5 bases and J lost 8; bases outside the gene matches: 14. From germline, CDR1 is MDHEN and CDR2 SYDVKM. CDR3 in amino acids: CASSTTGAGEMGYTF. Here the CDR3 DNA reads TGTGCCAGCAGTACTACAGGGGCCGGCGAGATGGGCTACACCTTC.

V and J are TRBV5-4 and TRBJ2-7; perhaps TRBD1 as D (6 bases). Germline V gene sequence: CDR1 SGHNT, CDR2 YYREEE (reference sequence). The CDR3 covers 14 residues. V was trimmed by 4 bases and J by 4 bases, leaving 15 bases between them. CDR3 coding DNA: TGTGCCAGCAGCGGCACAGGGAATCGGTACGAGCAGTACTTC. Its protein product is CASSGTGNRYEQYF.

The V gene is TRBV7-9, the J gene TRBJ2-4; possibly TRBD1 for D (6 bases). Germline V gene lookup returns CDR1 SEHNR and CDR2 FQNEAQ (reference sequence). V was clipped by 1 base and J by 1 base, with 14 bases between them. CDR3 length: 17 amino acids. The CDR3 coding sequence is TGTGCCAGCAGCTTAGGGGGGCAGGGGTCCGCCAAAAACATTCAGTACTTC. It yields the protein CASSLGGQGSAKNIQYF.

The chain has TRBV2 and TRBJ2-7, with 7 nucleotides matching TRBD1. CDR3 length: 15 residues. In germline, CDR1 is SNHLY, CDR2 FYNNEI. The V gene end was trimmed by 5 bases and the J gene end by 5 bases; junction bases not matched to a gene: 12. The chain's CDR3 is CASSFSYGTAHEQYF. The CDR3 DNA sequence: TGTGCCAGCAGTTTTTCTTACGGGACAGCCCACGAGCAGTACTTC.

About this clone itself: A much larger clone lies one base from this, so it may be a read error. Different DNA sequences within this sample yield the same CDR3. The chain links TRBV30 to TRBJ1-3; D not certain. V was pared by 1 base and J by 4 bases, with 14 bases between. CDR1 and CDR2 from the germline V gene are GTSNPN and SVGIG (reference sequence). The CDR3 sequence is 15 residues long. CDR3 bases: TGTGCCTGGAGTGAGGGAGCTTTAGGAGGAAACACCATATATTTT. This gives the protein CAWSEGALGGNTIYF. Looking up the rest from reference TRBV30 and TRBJ1-3 gives the full variable domain: SQTIHQWPATLVQPVGSPLSLECTVEGTSNPNLYWYRQAAGRGLQLLFYSVGIGQISSEVPQNLSASRPQDRQFILSSKKLLLSDSGFYLCAWSEGALGGNTIYFGEGSWLTVV.